This T cell receptor (beta chain) was documented in a study of blood T cells in healthy people across ages. Germline V gene sequence: CDR1 SGHDN, CDR2 FVKESK. The CDR3 spans 13 residues. The junction had 5 bases not matched to a gene; V was cut back by 4 bases and J by 10 bases. The use of a sample-barcoded 5' primer and a J-beta primer mix characterized a second PCR of about 7 to 12 cycles. One entry per CDR3 protein results from TCRdb running MiXCR on the 5' RACE reads. The profile shows 650,000 to 900,000 distinct CDR3 sequences, approximately 67% of them singletons. This TCR was sampled from a man aged 25-45 years in good health. The chain carries TRBV14 and TRBJ1-4; 8 nucleotides align to TRBD1. Sequencing used blood. The CDR3 DNA reads TGTGCCAGCAGCCGGACAGGGACGGTAAAACTGTTTTTT. It yields the protein CASSRTGTVKLFF. The full variable domain, completed using reference TRBV14 and TRBJ1-4, is EAGVTQFPSHSVIEKGQTVTLRCDPISGHDNLYWYRRVMGKEIKFLLHFVKESKQDESGMPNNRFLAERTGGTYSTLKVQPAELEDSGVYFCASSRTGTVKLFFGSGTQLSVL.